These 26 T cell receptor beta chains came from one sample sequenced in a study of T cell repertoires in cytomegalovirus infection. For these TCRs, the target antigens are not known. TCRdb analysed the reads with MiXCR anew, one entry per CDR3 protein. This sample has approximately 730,000 distinct CDR3 sequences, with 25% to 35% found just once. This specimen was cultured CD8+ T cells from PBMCs, taken from culture after CMV antigen stimulation. Receptors were obtained from a human donor in good health (CMV status not recorded). Some clones in this sample may be carry-over from other donors' samples.

The table lists this clonotype with a few counts. The chain employs TRBV6-2 or TRBV6-3 and TRBJ1-1; 7 bases match TRBD1. Germline V gives CDR1 MNHEY, CDR2 SVGEGT. The CDR3 totals 15 residues. The V and J ends lost 4 bases and 5 bases, in that order; junction bases with no gene match: 10. The chain's CDR3 is CASSFRQGSKTEAFF. CDR3 in DNA: TGTGCCAGCAGTTTCAGACAGGGTTCCAAGACTGAAGCTTTCTTT.

This clonotype was observed a few times. The chain couples TRBV2 to TRBJ1-4; the D is unclear. The CDR3 is 14 residues long. Trimming left V 0 bases short and J 7 bases short, with 9 bases between. In germline, CDR1 is SNHLY, CDR2 FYNNEI. DNA for the CDR3: TGTGCCAGCAGTGAAGCGCAGTTTGGTGAAAAACTGTTTTTT. It translates to CASSEAQFGEKLFF.

The J gene is TRBJ2-5, the V gene TRBV28; 10 bases map to TRBD1. The germline V gene has CDR1 MDHEN and CDR2 SYDVKM. V lost 7 bases, J lost 3 bases, and 2 bases stayed unmatched. CDR3 length equals 13 residues. CDR3: CASKTGGKETQYF. The CDR3 DNA sequence: TGTGCCAGCAAGACAGGGGGCAAAGAGACCCAGTACTTC.

The sample holds many counts of this clonotype. The V gene is TRBV4-3, the J gene TRBJ1-3, with 8 bases identical to TRBD1. Germline V CDR1 and CDR2: LGHNA, YSLEER. The trim removed 4 bases at V and 4 bases at J, leaving 12 bases unmatched. The CDR3 spans 17 residues. The CDR3 reads CASSPDQVRGQGNTIYF. CDR3 in DNA: TGCGCCAGCAGCCCAGATCAAGTCAGGGGGCAGGGAAACACCATATATTTT.

The chain combines TRBV28 with TRBJ2-1; 11 bases fit TRBD2. With 7 bases clipped from V and 10 bases from J, the junction kept 18 bases outside the gene matches. This CDR3 contains 17 residues. In germline, CDR1 is MDHEN, CDR2 SYDVKM. CDR3 nucleotide sequence: TGTGCCAGCACTTTTCGGGGAACCGGGACTAGCGGTTACGAGCAGTTCTTC. This codes for CASTFRGTGTSGYEQFF. Variable domain in full (rest from reference TRBV28 and TRBJ2-1): DVKVTQSSRYLVKRTGEKVFLECVQDMDHENMFWYRQDPGLGLRLIYFSYDVKMKEKGDIPEGYSVSREKKERFSLILESASTNQTSMYLCASTFRGTGTSGYEQFFGPGTRLTVL.

In the case of this clonotype: The junction departs from the called germline gene at one end, perhaps through a read error. This chain joins TRBV4-1 and TRBJ2-1, with TRBD1 as a possible D gene (5 bases). The CDR3 has 17 residues. The germline gives CDR1 MGHRA, CDR2 YSYEKL. The CDR3 loop reads CASSQLGVQDIYNEQFF. The DNA for the CDR3 is TGTGCCAGCAGCCAGCTAGGGGTACAGGACATCTACAATGAGCAGTTCTTC.

This clonotype turned up a few times. V is TRBV27 and J is TRBJ2-1, with D tentatively TRBD1 (5 bases). The CDR3 is 15 amino acids. Trimming stripped 5 bases from V and 2 bases from J, with 13 bases between. Germline lookup yields CDR1 MNHEY and CDR2 SMNVEV (reference sequence). CDR3 sequence reads: CASSKDSAPYNEQFF. CDR3 coding DNA: TGTGCCAGCAGTAAAGACAGCGCGCCCTACAATGAGCAGTTCTTC.

The rearrangement uses TRBV29-1 and TRBJ2-1; 7 nucleotides align to TRBD1. Trimming cost V 2 bases and J 4 bases; bases outside gene matches: 20. The CDR3 runs 19 residues. Germline V lookup: CDR1 SQVTM, CDR2 ANQGSEA. The CDR3 loop reads CSVEHDPGQIIAPYNEQFF. In DNA form, the CDR3 reads TGCAGCGTTGAACACGACCCGGGACAGATAATAGCCCCGTACAATGAGCAGTTCTTC.

This clonotype came up a few times. The V call is TRBV7-8, the J call TRBJ2-3; a possible D gene is TRBD2 (7 bases). The germline V gene encodes CDR1 SGHVS and CDR2 FQNEAQ. CDR3 length equals 15 residues. The V and J ends lost 2 bases and 4 bases respectively, with 13 bases between them. The CDR3 DNA follows: TGTGCCAGCAGCTTAAGGGGGGGCAGATCAGATACGCAGTATTTT. This gives the protein CASSLRGGRSDTQYF.

This clonotype turned up a few times. The chain carries TRBV29-1 and TRBJ2-5; perhaps TRBD1 as D (6 bases). Looked up from germline, CDR1 is SQVTM and CDR2 is ANQGSEA. This CDR3 spans 13 amino acids. V lost 7 bases to trimming and J lost 0 bases, with 12 bases between them. DNA of the CDR3: TGCAGCGCCCAAGCAGGGGACCAAGAGACCCAGTACTTC. It translates to CSAQAGDQETQYF.

The J gene is TRBJ2-3, the V gene TRBV9, with 7 bases fitting TRBD1. Unmatched junction bases numbered 13, after V lost 3 bases and J lost 6 bases. The CDR3 spans 16 residues. In germline, CDR1 is SGDLS, CDR2 YYNGEE. As DNA, the CDR3 is TGTGCCAGCAGCGCTTATGACAGGGCCCCTCTGGATACGCAGTATTTT. The encoded protein is CASSAYDRAPLDTQYF.

The chain recombines TRBV27 with TRBJ2-1, with 10 positions matching TRBD2. CDR1 MNHEY and CDR2 SMNVEV come from the germline V gene (reference sequence). V shed 8 bases and J 13 bases; nucleotides not matched to a gene: 11. The CDR3 sequence is 13 residues long. CDR3 in amino acids: CASGQTSGLEQFF. CDR3 sequence (DNA): TGTGCCAGCGGGCAGACTAGCGGGTTAGAACAGTTCTTC.

This chain links TRBV7-6 with TRBJ2-5; 9 nucleotides align to TRBD1. CDR1 is SGHVS and CDR2 is FNYEAQ in the germline V gene. There are 14 residues in the CDR3. V gave up 5 bases and J gave up 6 bases; unmatched junction bases: 7. CDR3 protein: CASSPPGQGQTQYF. The CDR3 DNA is TGTGCCAGCAGCCCGCCGGGACAGGGACAGACCCAGTACTTC.

This clonotype was seen only a few times. V is TRBV10-3 and J is TRBJ2-2; D unclear. The CDR3 runs to 16 residues. In germline, CDR1 is ENHRY, CDR2 SYGVKD. V lost 2 bases and J lost 1, with 11 bases in between. The CDR3 DNA reads as TGTGCCATCAGTGAGCTGGCAGCTCGGAACACCGGGGAGCTGTTTTTT. Protein sequence: CAISELAARNTGELFF.

The V call is TRBV20-1, the J call TRBJ2-7, with a possible D match to TRBD1 (6 bases). V was clipped by 5 bases and J by 8 bases, with 22 bases between them. The CDR3 extends over 14 amino acids. Germline V gives CDR1 DFQATT, CDR2 SNEGSKA (reference sequence). DNA for the CDR3: TGCAGTGCTCCGAAGGGGGTCCGGGGAGTAAAGCAGTACTTC. Amino acid sequence: CSAPKGVRGVKQYF.

The chain is built from TRBV7-9 and TRBJ1-1, with D possibly being TRBD1 (5 bases). V lost 7 bases to trimming and J lost 2 bases, with 14 bases between them. CDR1 is SEHNR and CDR2 is FQNEAQ in the germline V gene (reference sequence). The CDR3 extends over 14 amino acids. The CDR3 DNA follows: TGTGCCAGCACCCCAGCCAGGGCAAACACTGAAGCTTTCTTT. It translates to CASTPARANTEAFF. Filled out from reference TRBV7-9 and TRBJ1-1, the complete variable domain reads DTGVSQNPRHKITKRGQNVTFRCDPISEHNRLYWYRQTLGQGPEFLTYFQNEAQLEKSRLLSDRFSAERPKGSFSTLEIQRTEQGDSAMYLCASTPARANTEAFFGQGTRLTVV.

The chain recombines TRBV13 with TRBJ2-2; D might be TRBD1 (6 bases). The CDR3 has 18 amino acids. The germline V gene has CDR1 PRHDT and CDR2 FYEKMQ (reference sequence). Trimming removed 4 bases from V and 10 bases from J, with 28 bases in between. DNA for the CDR3: TGTGCCAGCAGCTCAATTCTCAGGGGCCTCCGTTTGCGTTCGGAGCTGTTTTTT. Encoded protein: CASSSILRGLRLRSELFF.

This clonotype was seen a few times. The gene calls are TRBV4-1 and TRBJ1-6; the match to TRBD1 covers 8 bases. Germline V gene lookup returns CDR1 MGHRA and CDR2 YSYEKL. The CDR3 runs 20 residues. Trimming removed 3 bases from V and 0 bases from J; junction bases left unmatched: 13. The CDR3 bases are TGCGCCAGCAGCCAGTACTGGACAGGGATGGATAGCTCCTATAATTCACCCCTCCACTTT. Its translation: CASSQYWTGMDSSYNSPLHF.

V gene TRBV6-5 combines with J gene TRBJ2-7, with no clear D. V lost 0 bases and J lost 3, with 9 bases in between. The CDR3 runs 14 residues. Germline CDR1 is MNHEY and CDR2 is SVGAGI. CDR3 residues: CASSYSGEFYEQYF. Written as DNA, the CDR3 is TGTGCCAGCAGTTACTCTGGGGAATTCTACGAGCAGTACTTC.

This clonotype was detected only a few times. The rearrangement joins TRBV6-5 to TRBJ2-7; 10 bases line up with TRBD2. V gave up 0 bases and J gave up 0 bases; unmatched junction bases: 8. Germline assignment: CDR1 MNHEY and CDR2 SVGAGI. The length of the CDR3 is 18 residues. CDR3 in DNA: TGTGCCAGCAGTTACTCGATGATTAGCGGGGGGCTCTCCTACGAGCAGTACTTC. As protein: CASSYSMISGGLSYEQYF.

The table lists this clonotype with a few counts. This chain links TRBV27 with TRBJ1-1; the D gene is possibly TRBD1 (5 bases). Germline V CDR1 and CDR2: MNHEY, SMNVEV (reference sequence). The CDR3 totals 14 residues. The V gene lost 2 bases and the J gene lost 4 bases, with 11 bases spanning the gap. The chain's CDR3 is CASSLIGGTTEAFF. The CDR3 DNA follows: TGTGCCAGCAGTTTAATTGGAGGGACCACTGAAGCTTTCTTT.

CDR3 amino acids: CASSGRQISLTDTQYF. CDR3 DNA: TGTGCCAGCAGTGGCCGACAGATATCCCTCACAGATACGCAGTATTTT. The chain carries TRBV6-1 and TRBJ2-3; tentatively, D is TRBD1 (5 bases). V lost 4 bases and J 2 bases, leaving 16 bases between the germline ends. The CDR3 consists of 16 residues. Germline V gene lookup returns CDR1 MNHNS and CDR2 SASEGT.

This clonotype was counted a few times. The gene calls are TRBV24-1 and TRBJ2-1; tentatively, D is TRBD1 or TRBD2 (5 bases each). V gave up 5 bases and J gave up 10 bases, with 17 bases separating them. Germline V CDR1 and CDR2: KGHDR, SFDVKD. The CDR3 spans 14 residues. The chain's CDR3 is CATSVGAPYEEQFF. The DNA for the CDR3 is TGTGCCACCAGTGTCGGGGCCCCCTATGAGGAGCAGTTCTTC.

The rearrangement joins TRBV4-1 to TRBJ1-4; 10 bases fit TRBD1. CDR3 length: 14 residues. CDR1 MGHRA and CDR2 YSYEKL come from the germline V gene. Trimming removed 8 bases from V and 8 bases from J; junction bases left unmatched: 8. The CDR3 sequence: CASRRGTGDEKLFF. DNA of the CDR3: TGCGCCAGCCGAAGGGGGACAGGGGACGAAAAACTGTTTTTT.

Comment on this clonotype: Sequence at one end of the junction differs from germline and may be a read error. The J gene is TRBJ2-7, the V gene TRBV7-6; no clear D. Germline CDR1 reads SGHVS; CDR2 reads FNYEAQ. The CDR3 is made up of 15 amino acids. Here the CDR3 DNA reads TGTGCCAACAGCTTAGTGGGAAAGGGTCTCCACGAGCAGTACTTC. Translation gives CANSLVGKGLHEQYF.

V gene TRBV2 combines with J gene TRBJ2-7, with D perhaps being TRBD1 or TRBD2 (6 bases each). CDR1 and CDR2 from the germline V gene are SNHLY and FYNNEI. This CDR3 is 11 amino acids long. V was clipped by 8 bases and J by 5 bases, with 10 bases between them. This chain's CDR3 is CASPRGDEQYV. The DNA for the CDR3 is TGTGCCAGCCCGAGGGGGGACGAGCAGTACGTC.